Given below is one T cell receptor beta chain in context. Individuals with alopecia areata gave both lesional scalp punch biopsies and peripheral blood for collection. CDR1 is SGHNT and CDR2 is YYREEE in the germline V gene (reference sequence). This CDR3 has 15 residues. V was pared by 0 bases and J by 6 bases, with 6 bases of the junction left unmatched. This sample was included in a study of CD8+ T cells in alopecia areata. On the study more broadly: It was oral tofacitinib, at 5 to 10 mg twice daily, that treated patients received.

RNA, once extracted, was reverse transcribed into cDNA for use as the sequencing template. The table came from immunoSEQ multiplex PCR; TCRdb's copy has only in-frame clones and leaves some out. This sample carries some 150,000 clones, 40% to 65% of them seen once, and the ten largest clones take approximately 20%. The source of this sequence is a human donor with alopecia areata. This chain links TRBV5-4 with TRBJ2-1; 7 nucleotides agree with TRBD1. This sample comprised CD8+ T cells sorted from blood, obtained at week 0. CDR3: CASSLGQGRGNEQFF. For the CDR3, the DNA is TGTGCCAGCAGCTTGGGACAGGGACGGGGCAATGAGCAGTTCTTC.